What follows are 29 T cell receptor beta chains derived from one specimen sequenced in a study of CD8 T cells in ankylosing spondylitis. Study observations and caveats: Seemingly distinctive of ankylosing spondylitis blood was a TCR beta motif formed by eight highly homologous variants.

No antigen has been assigned to these receptors. MiXCR, run by TCRdb on the 5' RACE reads, gives a single entry per CDR3 protein. This table has approximately 400,000 distinct CDR3 sequences, more than 15% appearing once. Input material: blood, either unsorted or a sorted T cell fraction (not recorded which). All receptors come from a male donor with ankylosing spondylitis.

This clonotype turned up a few times. CDR3 nucleotides: TGTGCCAGCTCCGCTCGACAGGGTCCCTACGAGCAGTACTTC. Protein: CASSARQGPYEQYF. The chain employs TRBV18 and TRBJ2-7; TRBD1 agrees at 7 bases. V was clipped by 6 bases and J by 2 bases; unmatched bases: 7. This CDR3 spans 14 amino acids. CDR1 is KGHSH, CDR2 LQKENI, per germline.

This clonotype showed up just a few times. This chain links TRBV5-1 with TRBJ2-7; 7 positions match TRBD2. Germline CDR1 is SGHRS and CDR2 is YFSETQ. This CDR3 region has 16 residues. The ends lost 0 bases at V and 5 bases at J; junction bases unmatched: 11. CDR3 sequence reads: CASSLEAGGRLNEQYF. CDR3 nucleotides: TGCGCCAGCAGCTTGGAGGCCGGGGGGAGATTAAACGAGCAGTACTTC.

This clonotype was picked up a small number of times. This chain joins TRBV3-1 and TRBJ2-1; tentative D call: TRBD2 (6 bases). Trimming removed 4 bases from V and 4 bases from J, with 17 bases in between. This CDR3 contains 16 residues. Germline CDR1 LGHDT, CDR2 YNNKEL (reference sequence). DNA for the CDR3: TGTGCCAGCAGCCCTAGGGACTCTACCCAATACAATGAGCAGTTCTTC. Its translation is CASSPRDSTQYNEQFF.

The chain recombines TRBV29-1 with TRBJ1-1, with D possibly TRBD1 on 5 matching bases. Germline-derived CDR1 and CDR2 are SQVTM and ANQGSEA. V was clipped by 7 bases and J by 4 bases, with 10 bases between them. The CDR3 sequence is 11 residues long. The CDR3 DNA reads as TGCAGCGCGAAGGGGAGCACTGAAGCTTTCTTT. This translates into CSAKGSTEAFF.

The chain combines TRBV11-3 with TRBJ2-4; the D gene is possibly TRBD1 (5 bases). CDR1 is SGHNT, CDR2 YENEEA, per germline. The V end lost 5 bases, the J end lost 7 bases, and 15 bases lay between the germline ends. This CDR3 is 14 amino acids long. The CDR3 here is CASSPSAGANIQYF. In nucleotides, the CDR3 is TGTGCCAGCAGCCCTTCGGCTGGGGCTAACATTCAGTACTTC.

CDR3 nucleotide sequence: TGTGCCAGCAGCCGTCCGGGGAACTCTGGAAACACCATATATTTT. Amino acid sequence: CASSRPGNSGNTIYF. The chain joins TRBV14 to TRBJ1-3; no clear D. Germline CDR1 and CDR2: SGHDN and FVKESK. Trimming removed 4 bases from V and 0 bases from J, with 10 bases in between. The CDR3 spans 15 residues.

CDR3 loop: CASSYLNGAGAHYEQYF. The CDR3 region has the DNA TGTGCCAGCAGTTACTTGAACGGAGCGGGAGCGCATTACGAGCAGTACTTC. This chain links TRBV6-2 or TRBV6-3 with TRBJ2-7, with 8 bases aligning to TRBD2. V was clipped by 1 base and J by 4 bases; unmatched bases: 12. The CDR3 spans 17 residues. CDR1 MNHEY and CDR2 SVGEGT come from the germline V gene.

V and J are TRBV5-4 and TRBJ2-3, with TRBD1 matching 7 bases. Trimming at V came to 3 bases and at J to 4 bases, leaving 17 bases not matched to a gene. The CDR3 loop spans 18 amino acids. Per germline, CDR1 SGHNT and CDR2 YYREEE (reference sequence). In DNA, the CDR3 is TGTGCCAGCAGCTCCTTAAGCCCTCGACAGGGTAACGCAGATACGCAGTATTTT. Translated: CASSSLSPRQGNADTQYF.

This chain joins TRBV2 and TRBJ2-2, with 9 bases matching TRBD2. The CDR3 covers 15 residues. Germline trimming cut 7 bases from V and 4 bases from J; bases unmatched to any gene: 7. Germline CDR1 SNHLY, CDR2 FYNNEI. CDR3 coding DNA: TGTGCCAGCAACAGACTAGCGGCGGTCACCGGGGAGCTGTTTTTT. Translated: CASNRLAAVTGELFF.

This clonotype was seen more than once but under ten times. The V gene is TRBV5-6, the J gene TRBJ2-3, with no clear D. This CDR3 is built from 13 residues. Trimming cost V 3 bases and J 0 bases, with 5 bases left between them. The germline CDR1 and CDR2 sequences are SGHDT and YYEEEE. Written as DNA, the CDR3 is TGTGCCAGCAGCTCGGCTAGCACAGATACGCAGTATTTT. It encodes CASSSASTDTQYF.

This clonotype came up many times. The J gene is TRBJ2-5, the V gene TRBV29-1; TRBD2 agrees at 8 bases. This CDR3 comprises 13 residues. Trimming cost V 4 bases and J 6 bases; bases outside gene matches: 7. Germline CDR1 is SQVTM and CDR2 is ANQGSEA. CDR3 loop: CSVVAGGFKTQYF. The CDR3 bases are TGCAGCGTTGTGGCGGGGGGCTTTAAGACCCAGTACTTC.

This clonotype has more than one count but fewer than ten. The gene calls are TRBV9 and TRBJ2-1, with 7 bases matching TRBD2. The V segment lost 0 bases and the J segment 6 bases; nucleotides outside the gene matches: 3. The CDR3 contains 14 residues. The germline V gene has CDR1 SGDLS and CDR2 YYNGEE. CDR3 sequence (DNA): TGTGCCAGCAGCGTAGTAGGCGGGGGCAATGAGCAGTTCTTC. It yields the protein CASSVVGGGNEQFF.

A note on this clonotype: The germline gene is not matched at one end of the junction; a read error may be the cause. The rearrangement joins TRBV20-1 to TRBJ2-1, with TRBD2 matching 9 bases. Germline loops: CDR1 DFQATT, CDR2 SNEGSKA (reference sequence). This CDR3 spans 13 amino acids. The DNA of the CDR3 is TGCAGTGCTAGAGATTTACGGACTAGCGCCAATCCATTC. This codes for CSARDLRTSANPF.

The rearrangement uses TRBV15 and TRBJ2-2; D not certain. The CDR3 contains 13 residues. With 3 bases removed from V and 4 bases from J, the gap between germline ends came to 6 bases. Germline CDR1 and CDR2: LNHNV and YYDKDF (reference sequence). CDR3 loop: CATSRVGTGELFF. CDR3 in DNA: TGTGCCACCAGCAGGGTTGGCACCGGGGAGCTGTTTTTT.

This clonotype was picked up a small number of times. The CDR3 here is CASSLLEGSTDTQYF. The CDR3 nucleotides read TGTGCCAGCTCACTGCTCGAAGGTAGCACAGATACGCAGTATTTT. The genes are TRBV18 and TRBJ2-3, with no clear D. CDR1 and CDR2 from the germline V gene are KGHSH and LQKENI. The CDR3 extends over 15 amino acids. Trimming shortened V by 4 bases and J by 0 bases, and 11 bases separated the two germline ends. Full variable domain (remainder filled in from reference TRBV18 and TRBJ2-3): NAGVMQNPRHLVRRRGQEARLRCSPMKGHSHVYWYRQLPEEGLKFMVYLQKENIIDESGMPKERFSAEFPKEGPSILRIQQVVRGDSAAYFCASSLLEGSTDTQYFGPGTRLTVL.

V and J are TRBV24-1 and TRBJ1-2; no definite D call. CDR1 KGHDR and CDR2 SFDVKD come from the germline V gene. Trimming took off 4 bases at V and 8 bases at J, with 19 bases between the two ends. CDR3 length: 15 amino acids. The CDR3 sequence is CATSDPGRMERGYTF. CDR3 sequence (DNA): TGTGCCACCAGTGACCCCGGACGAATGGAGCGGGGCTACACCTTC.

As regards this clonotype: A much larger clone differs by one base, so this may be a read error. The chain recombines TRBV12-3 or TRBV12-4 with TRBJ2-3; D remains unclear. The CDR3 covers 18 residues. The CDR3 is CACSLASYYGPSTDTQYF. The CDR3 bases are TGTGCCTGCAGTTTAGCTTCCTATTACGGGCCCAGCACAGATACGCAGTATTTT.

The V call is TRBV12-5, the J call TRBJ2-2; TRBD1 might be the D (6 bases). V gave up 3 bases and J gave up 1 base, with 9 bases separating them. CDR3 length: 15 residues. Germline values: CDR1 LGHNT, CDR2 FRNRAP. The CDR3 nucleotides read TGTGCTAGTGGTTTTACAGGGAAGAACACCGGGGAGCTGTTTTTT. This encodes CASGFTGKNTGELFF.

In this sample, this clonotype turned up a few times. V and J are TRBV5-6 and TRBJ2-7; 8 bases are a match to TRBD1. The CDR3 has 14 amino acids. Germline CDR1 reads SGHDT; CDR2 reads YYEEEE. V was pared by 4 bases and J by 2 bases, with 5 bases of the junction left unmatched. CDR3 sequence: CASSHGQGPYEQYF. CDR3 DNA sequence: TGTGCCAGCAGCCACGGACAGGGCCCCTACGAGCAGTACTTC. Full variable domain (missing parts from reference TRBV5-6 and TRBJ2-7): DAGVTQSPTHLIKTRGQQVTLRCSPKSGHDTVSWYQQALGQGPQFIFQYYEEEERQRGNFPDRFSGHQFPNYSSELNVNALLLGDSALYLCASSHGQGPYEQYFGPGTRLTVT.

This chain joins TRBV7-3 and TRBJ2-2; D perhaps matches TRBD2 (7 bases). The CDR3 loop spans 18 amino acids. Germline CDR1 SGHTA, CDR2 FQGTGA. Trimming removed 5 bases from V and 2 bases from J, with 21 bases in between. CDR3 sequence (DNA): TGTGCCAGCAGCCCCTATGGGGGGGCAGGGACTAACACCGGGGAGCTGTTTTTT. Its translation is CASSPYGGAGTNTGELFF.

This clonotype was observed a few times. The chain recombines TRBV5-1 with TRBJ2-3; D is perhaps TRBD1 or TRBD2 (5 bases each). V gave up 5 bases and J gave up 4 bases, with 17 bases separating them. The germline gives CDR1 SGHRS, CDR2 YFSETQ. The CDR3 is made up of 15 amino acids. CDR3 in amino acids: CASRIRDAQADTQYF. The CDR3 DNA is TGCGCCAGCAGGATACGGGACGCCCAGGCAGATACGCAGTATTTT. The full variable domain, rest sourced from reference TRBV5-1 and TRBJ2-3, is KAGVTQTPRYLIKTRGQQVTLSCSPISGHRSVSWYQQTPGQGLQFLFEYFSETQRNKGNFPGRFSGRQFSNSRSEMNVSTLELGDSALYLCASRIRDAQADTQYFGPGTRLTVL.

The chain joins TRBV20-1 to TRBJ2-1; 15 nucleotides align to TRBD2. The germline CDR1 and CDR2 sequences are DFQATT and SNEGSKA (reference sequence). Losses at the gene ends were 6 bases for V and 8 bases for J; bases not matched to a gene: 5. The CDR3 sequence is 14 residues long. CDR3: CSARTSGRGYEQFF. CDR3 bases: TGCAGTGCAAGGACTAGCGGGAGGGGTTATGAGCAGTTCTTC.

This clonotype has just a few counts. The genes are TRBV28 and TRBJ2-7; the D is unclear. Between the trimmed V and J ends, which lost 7 bases and 3 bases, there was a span of 7 bases. The CDR3 contains 11 residues. Germline V gene data show CDR1 as MDHEN and CDR2 as SYDVKM. This CDR3 is CASTTNYEQYF. The DNA of the CDR3 is TGTGCCAGCACCACCAACTACGAGCAGTACTTC.

The V and J genes are TRBV7-6 and TRBJ2-7; D is uncertain. Germline CDR1 reads SGHVS; CDR2 reads FNYEAQ. This CDR3 is 13 amino acids long. Deletions cut 3 bases from V and 2 bases from J, with 8 bases between. In DNA, the CDR3 is TGTGCCAGCAGCTTTACATCGACCTACGAGCAGTACTTC. Encoded protein: CASSFTSTYEQYF.

This clonotype was seen at least ten times. V gene TRBV12-3 or TRBV12-4 combines with J gene TRBJ2-1; 8 nucleotides line up with TRBD2. The CDR3 covers 17 residues. The V and J ends lost 2 bases and 4 bases, in that order; junction bases with no gene match: 10. The CDR3 DNA follows: TGTGCCAGCAGTTTAAGATCCCGGGCGGGGGGTTACAATGAGCAGTTCTTC. Residues: CASSLRSRAGGYNEQFF.

This clonotype was observed a few times. The rearrangement joins TRBV7-9 to TRBJ1-1; D remains ambiguous. The CDR3 extends over 12 amino acids. V lost 0 bases, J lost 5 bases, and 4 bases lay in between. The V gene's germline CDR1 is SEHNR and CDR2 FQNEAQ (reference sequence). The CDR3 sequence is CASSLALTEAFF. The CDR3 coding sequence is TGTGCCAGCAGCTTAGCCCTGACTGAAGCTTTCTTT.

A few counts support this clonotype. The rearrangement links TRBV12-3 or TRBV12-4 to TRBJ2-2; TRBD2 agrees at 7 bases. The junction had 8 bases not matched to a gene; V was cut back by 5 bases and J by 5 bases. The CDR3 is made up of 15 amino acids. For the CDR3, the DNA is TGTGCCAGCAGTGGGGGGGGACTTGGAACCGGGGAGCTGTTTTTT. Protein product: CASSGGGLGTGELFF.

This clonotype has only a few counts. This chain uses TRBV20-1 with TRBJ2-4, with TRBD2 identical over 10 bases. Germline V gene data show CDR1 as DFQATT and CDR2 as SNEGSKA (reference sequence). This CDR3 contains 14 residues. With V trimmed by 1 base and J by 8 bases, 5 bases remained unmatched. The DNA for the CDR3 is TGCAGTGCTAGAGTGAGCGGGAGGGTTGACATTCAGTACTTC. As protein: CSARVSGRVDIQYF.

The chain recombines TRBV11-2 with TRBJ2-6, with unresolved D. The germline gives CDR1 SGHAT, CDR2 FQNNGV. Trimming removed 4 bases from V and 0 bases from J, with 7 bases in between. The CDR3 runs 15 residues. As DNA, the CDR3 is TGTGCCAGCAGCTGGTCTCACTCTGGGGCCAACGTCCTGACTTTC. Amino acid sequence: CASSWSHSGANVLTF. The variable domain in full, with the rest retrieved from reference TRBV11-2 and TRBJ2-6, is EAGVAQSPRYKIIEKRQSVAFWCNPISGHATLYWYQQILGQGPKLLIQFQNNGVVDDSQLPKDRFSAERLKGVDSTLKIQPAKLEDSAVYLCASSWSHSGANVLTFGAGSRLTVL.